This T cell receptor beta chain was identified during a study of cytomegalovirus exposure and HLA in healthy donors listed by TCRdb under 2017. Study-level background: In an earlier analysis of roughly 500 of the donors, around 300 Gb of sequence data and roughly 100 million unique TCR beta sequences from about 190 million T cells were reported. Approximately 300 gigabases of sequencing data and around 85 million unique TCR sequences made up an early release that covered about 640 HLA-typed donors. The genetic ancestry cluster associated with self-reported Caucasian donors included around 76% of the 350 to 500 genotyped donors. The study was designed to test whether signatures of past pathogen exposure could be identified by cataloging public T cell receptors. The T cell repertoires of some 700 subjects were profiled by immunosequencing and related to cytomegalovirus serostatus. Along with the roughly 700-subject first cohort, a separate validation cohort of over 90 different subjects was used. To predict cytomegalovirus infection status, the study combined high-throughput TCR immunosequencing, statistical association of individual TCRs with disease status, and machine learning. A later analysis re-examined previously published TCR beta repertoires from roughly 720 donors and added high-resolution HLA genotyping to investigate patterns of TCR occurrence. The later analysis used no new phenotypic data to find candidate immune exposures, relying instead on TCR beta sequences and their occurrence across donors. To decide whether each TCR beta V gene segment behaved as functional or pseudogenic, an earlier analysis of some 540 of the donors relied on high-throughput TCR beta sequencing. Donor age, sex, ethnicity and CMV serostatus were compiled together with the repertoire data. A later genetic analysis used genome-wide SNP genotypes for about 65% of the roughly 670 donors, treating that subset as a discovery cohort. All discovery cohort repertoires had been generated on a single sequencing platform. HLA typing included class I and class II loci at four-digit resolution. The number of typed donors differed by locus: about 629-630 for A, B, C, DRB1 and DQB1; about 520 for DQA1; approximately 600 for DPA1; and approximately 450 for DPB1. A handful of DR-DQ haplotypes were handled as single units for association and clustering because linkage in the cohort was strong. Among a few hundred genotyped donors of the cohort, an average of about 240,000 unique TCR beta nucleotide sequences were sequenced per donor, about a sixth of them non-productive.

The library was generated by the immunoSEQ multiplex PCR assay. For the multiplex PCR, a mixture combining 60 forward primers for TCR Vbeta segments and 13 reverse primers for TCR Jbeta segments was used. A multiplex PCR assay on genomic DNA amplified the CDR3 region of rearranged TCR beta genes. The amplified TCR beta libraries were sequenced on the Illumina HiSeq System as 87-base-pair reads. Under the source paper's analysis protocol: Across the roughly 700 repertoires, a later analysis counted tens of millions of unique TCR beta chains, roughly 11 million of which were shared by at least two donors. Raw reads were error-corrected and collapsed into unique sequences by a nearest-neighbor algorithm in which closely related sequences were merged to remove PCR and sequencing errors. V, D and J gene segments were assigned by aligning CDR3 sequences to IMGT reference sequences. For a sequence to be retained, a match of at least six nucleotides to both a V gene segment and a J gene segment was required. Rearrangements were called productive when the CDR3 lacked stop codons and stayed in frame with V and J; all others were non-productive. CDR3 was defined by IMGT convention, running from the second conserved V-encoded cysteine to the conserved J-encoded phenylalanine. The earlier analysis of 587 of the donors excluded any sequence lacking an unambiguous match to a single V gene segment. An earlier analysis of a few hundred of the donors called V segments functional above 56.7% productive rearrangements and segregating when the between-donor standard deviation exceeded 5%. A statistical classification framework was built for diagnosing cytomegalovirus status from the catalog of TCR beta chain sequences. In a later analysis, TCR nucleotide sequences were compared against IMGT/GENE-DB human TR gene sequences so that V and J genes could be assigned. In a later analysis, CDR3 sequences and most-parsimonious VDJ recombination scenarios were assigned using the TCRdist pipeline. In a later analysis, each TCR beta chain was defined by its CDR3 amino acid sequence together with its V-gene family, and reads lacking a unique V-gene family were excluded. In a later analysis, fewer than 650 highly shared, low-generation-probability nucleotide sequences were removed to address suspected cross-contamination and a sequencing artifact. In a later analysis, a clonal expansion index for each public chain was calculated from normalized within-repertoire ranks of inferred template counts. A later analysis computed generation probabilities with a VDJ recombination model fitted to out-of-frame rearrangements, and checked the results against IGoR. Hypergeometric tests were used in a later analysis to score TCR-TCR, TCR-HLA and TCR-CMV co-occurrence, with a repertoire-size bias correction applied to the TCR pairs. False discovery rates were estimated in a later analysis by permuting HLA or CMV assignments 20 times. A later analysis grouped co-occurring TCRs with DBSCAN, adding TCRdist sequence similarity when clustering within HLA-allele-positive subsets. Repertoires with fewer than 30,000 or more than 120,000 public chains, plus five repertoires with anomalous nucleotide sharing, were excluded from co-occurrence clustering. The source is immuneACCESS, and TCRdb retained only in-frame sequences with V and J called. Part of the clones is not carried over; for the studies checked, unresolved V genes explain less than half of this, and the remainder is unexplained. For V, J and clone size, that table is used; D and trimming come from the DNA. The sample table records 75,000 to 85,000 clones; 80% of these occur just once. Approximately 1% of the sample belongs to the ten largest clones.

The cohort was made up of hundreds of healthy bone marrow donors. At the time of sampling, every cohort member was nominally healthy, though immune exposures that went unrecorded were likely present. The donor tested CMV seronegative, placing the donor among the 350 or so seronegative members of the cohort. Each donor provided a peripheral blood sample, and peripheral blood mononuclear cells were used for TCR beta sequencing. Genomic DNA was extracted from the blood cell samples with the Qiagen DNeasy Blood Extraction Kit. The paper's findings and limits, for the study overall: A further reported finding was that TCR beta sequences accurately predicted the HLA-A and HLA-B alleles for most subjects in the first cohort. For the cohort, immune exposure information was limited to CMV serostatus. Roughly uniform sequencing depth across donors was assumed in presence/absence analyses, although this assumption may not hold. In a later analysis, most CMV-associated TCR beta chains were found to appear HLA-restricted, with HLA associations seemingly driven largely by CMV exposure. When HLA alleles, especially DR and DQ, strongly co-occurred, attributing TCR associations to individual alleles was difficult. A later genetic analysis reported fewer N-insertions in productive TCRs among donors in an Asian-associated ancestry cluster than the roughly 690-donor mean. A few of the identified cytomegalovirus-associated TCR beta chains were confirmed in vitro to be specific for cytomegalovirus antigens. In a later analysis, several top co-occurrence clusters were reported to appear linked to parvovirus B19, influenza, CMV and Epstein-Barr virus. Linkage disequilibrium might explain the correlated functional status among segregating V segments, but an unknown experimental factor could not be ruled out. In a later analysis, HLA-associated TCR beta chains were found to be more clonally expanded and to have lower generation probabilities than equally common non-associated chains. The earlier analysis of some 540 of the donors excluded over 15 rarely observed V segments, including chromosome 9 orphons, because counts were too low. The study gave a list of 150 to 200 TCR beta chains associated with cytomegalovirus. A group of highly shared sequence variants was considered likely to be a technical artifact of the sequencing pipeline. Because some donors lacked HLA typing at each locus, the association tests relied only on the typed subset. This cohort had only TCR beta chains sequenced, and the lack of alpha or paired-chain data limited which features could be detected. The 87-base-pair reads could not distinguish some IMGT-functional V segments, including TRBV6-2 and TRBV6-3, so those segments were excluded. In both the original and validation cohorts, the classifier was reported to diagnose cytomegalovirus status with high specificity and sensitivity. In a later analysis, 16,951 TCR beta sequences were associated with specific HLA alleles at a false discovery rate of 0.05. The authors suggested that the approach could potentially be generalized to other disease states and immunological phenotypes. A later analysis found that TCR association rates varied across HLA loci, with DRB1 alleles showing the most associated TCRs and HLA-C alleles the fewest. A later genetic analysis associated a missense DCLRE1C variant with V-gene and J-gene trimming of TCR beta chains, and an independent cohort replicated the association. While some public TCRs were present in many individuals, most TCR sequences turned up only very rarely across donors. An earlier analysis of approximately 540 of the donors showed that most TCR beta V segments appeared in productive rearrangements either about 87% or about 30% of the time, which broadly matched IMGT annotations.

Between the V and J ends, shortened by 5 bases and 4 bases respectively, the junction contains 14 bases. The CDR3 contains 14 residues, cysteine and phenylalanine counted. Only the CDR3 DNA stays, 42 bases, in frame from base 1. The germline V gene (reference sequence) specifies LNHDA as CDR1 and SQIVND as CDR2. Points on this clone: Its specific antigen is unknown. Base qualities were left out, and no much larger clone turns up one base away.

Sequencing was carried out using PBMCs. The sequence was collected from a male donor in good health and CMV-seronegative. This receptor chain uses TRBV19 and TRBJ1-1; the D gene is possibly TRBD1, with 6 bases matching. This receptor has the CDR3 CASSGRQVTTEAFF. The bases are TGTGCCAGTAGTGGCCGACAGGTTACCACTGAAGCTTTCTTT.